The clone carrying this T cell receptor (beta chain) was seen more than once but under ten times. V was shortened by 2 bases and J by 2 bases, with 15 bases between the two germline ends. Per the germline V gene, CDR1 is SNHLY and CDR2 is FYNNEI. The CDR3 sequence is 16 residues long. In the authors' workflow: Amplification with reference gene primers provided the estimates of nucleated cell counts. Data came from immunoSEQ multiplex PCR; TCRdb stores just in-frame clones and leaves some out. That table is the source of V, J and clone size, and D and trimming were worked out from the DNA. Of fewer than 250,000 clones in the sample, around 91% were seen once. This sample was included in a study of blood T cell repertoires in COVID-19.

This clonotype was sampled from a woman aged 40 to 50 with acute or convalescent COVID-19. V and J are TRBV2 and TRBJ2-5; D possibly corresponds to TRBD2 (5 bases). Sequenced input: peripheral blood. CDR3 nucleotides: TGTGCCAGCAGTGAACGGATGTGGGGAGTACAAGAGACCCAGTACTTC. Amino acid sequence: CASSERMWGVQETQYF. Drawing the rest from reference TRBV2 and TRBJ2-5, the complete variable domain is EPEVTQTPSHQVTQMGQEVILRCVPISNHLYFYWYRQILGQKVEFLVSFYNNEISEKSEIFDDQFSVERPDGSNFTLKIRSTKLEDSAMYFCASSERMWGVQETQYFGPGTRLLVL.